This record looks at one T cell receptor (beta chain) sequence and its context. As yet, its antigen is unknown. Germline CDR1 reads SNHLY; CDR2 reads FYNNEI. The CDR3 runs to 14 residues. The trim removed 7 bases at V and 3 bases at J, leaving 5 bases unmatched. The data were taken from a study of cytomegalovirus exposure and HLA in healthy donors. Study observations and caveats: Upon later analysis, HLA-associated TCR beta chains proved more clonally expanded than other, equally common chains. The productive fraction for most TCR beta V segments was about 87% or about 30% in an earlier analysis.

Primers: 60 Vbeta forward and 13 Jbeta reverse. TCRdb's copy holds only in-frame clones and misses some; the assay was immunoSEQ multiplex PCR. The table for this sample gives more than 95,000 clones. The V gene is TRBV2, the J gene TRBJ2-7; 11 bases map to TRBD1. The source material was PBMCs. The sequence was obtained from a man aged 35 to 55 in good health and CMV-seronegative. The CDR3 nucleotides read TGTGCCAGCACCGGACAGGGGGCTGTCTACGAGCAGTACTTC. It translates to CASTGQGAVYEQYF.